These 32 T cell receptor beta chains share one sample of origin, sequenced in a study of OX40 agonist ivuxolimab in advanced cancers. Sequencing was performed with immunoSEQ multiplex PCR; in TCRdb, only in-frame clones are kept and a portion is missing. The sample shows roughly 140,000 clones, approximately 94% of them seen only once. Sequenced here: CD4+ or CD8+ T cells sorted from blood, sampled in a trial of the OX40 agonist ivuxolimab. These receptors were taken from an adult with an advanced solid tumor such as melanoma, head and neck, liver or kidney cancer.

The chain combines TRBV6-5 with TRBJ1-1; tentative D call: TRBD1 (5 bases). The germline gives CDR1 MNHEY, CDR2 SVGAGI. V was pared by 3 bases and J by 7 bases, with 12 bases between. CDR3 size: 13 residues. The CDR3, as DNA: TGTGCCAGCAGTTATCAAGGGGTTAGTGAAGCTTTCTTT. Translated: CASSYQGVSEAFF.

The chain has TRBV19 and TRBJ1-2; 9 bases line up with TRBD1. The germline V gene encodes CDR1 LNHDA and CDR2 SQIVND (reference sequence). The CDR3 totals 16 residues. J was trimmed by 5 bases and V by 5 bases; bases with no gene match: 12. The DNA for the CDR3 is TGTGCCAGTAGTCCCGCCGGACAGGGGATGGGGTATGGCTACACCTTC. Protein product: CASSPAGQGMGYGYTF.

V is TRBV28 and J is TRBJ1-5; no clear D. V lost 1 base and J 9 bases, leaving 7 bases between the germline ends. The CDR3 has 12 residues. Germline V gene lookup returns CDR1 MDHEN and CDR2 SYDVKM. DNA of the CDR3: TGTGCCAGCAGTTTATTGAGTCTGCCCCAGCATTTT. It encodes CASSLLSLPQHF.

V and J are TRBV15 and TRBJ2-1; perhaps TRBD2 as D (7 bases). The CDR3 totals 16 residues. V was shortened by 1 base and J by 4 bases, with 14 bases between the two germline ends. From germline, CDR1 is LNHNV and CDR2 YYDKDF (reference sequence). The CDR3 region has the DNA TGTGCCACCAGCAGAGGTGGGGGGGCCAAGTACAATGAGCAGTTCTTC. This encodes CATSRGGGAKYNEQFF.

The sample holds a few counts of this clone. The CDR3: CATRENNEQFF. In DNA form, the CDR3 reads TGTGCCACCAGGGAGAACAATGAGCAGTTCTTC. V gene TRBV15 combines with J gene TRBJ2-1; D gene unclear. The CDR3 is made up of 11 amino acids. Trimming left V 6 bases short and J 5 bases short, with 5 bases between. The germline gives CDR1 LNHNV, CDR2 YYDKDF (reference sequence).

This clone was found a few times. The sample holds other DNA sequences that translate to the same CDR3. The J gene is TRBJ1-5, the V gene TRBV4-3, with 7 bases fitting TRBD1. V shed 3 bases, J shed 6 bases, and the junction held 5 bases outside the gene matches. Per germline, CDR1 LGHNA and CDR2 YSLEER. The CDR3 runs 14 residues. CDR3 sequence: CASSHRQGGQPQHF. The CDR3, as DNA: TGCGCCAGCAGCCATAGACAGGGTGGTCAGCCCCAGCATTTT.

V gene TRBV10-3 combines with J gene TRBJ2-7; D ambiguous. Between the trimmed V and J ends, which lost 7 bases and 7 bases, there was a span of 17 bases. Germline-derived CDR1 and CDR2 are ENHRY and SYGVKD. The CDR3 sequence is 13 residues long. The CDR3 DNA follows: TGTGCCATCAAACCGGCCACCCCCGGGGAGCAGTACTTC. The encoded protein is CAIKPATPGEQYF.

The J gene is TRBJ2-1, the V gene TRBV19; 7 bases agree with TRBD2. CDR1 and CDR2 (germline): LNHDA, SQIVND (reference sequence). With 5 bases clipped from V and 13 bases from J, the junction kept 20 bases outside the gene matches. CDR3 length: 16 amino acids. The CDR3 region is CASSPQIRSWGGRQFF. CDR3 nucleotide sequence: TGTGCCAGTAGTCCCCAAATTCGGTCGTGGGGGGGACGACAGTTCTTC.

The chain couples TRBV18 to TRBJ2-7; D is ambiguous. V lost 3 bases and J 0 bases, leaving 9 bases between the germline ends. This CDR3 is 14 amino acids long. Germline-derived CDR1 and CDR2 are KGHSH and LQKENI. CDR3 loop: CASSPRTDSYEQYF. In nucleotides, the CDR3 is TGTGCCAGCTCACCCCGGACCGACTCCTACGAGCAGTACTTC.

The rearrangement joins TRBV5-6 to TRBJ2-1, with D possibly TRBD1 on 7 matching bases. Germline CDR1 SGHDT, CDR2 YYEEEE. The V and J ends lost 3 bases and 0 bases respectively, with 10 bases between them. The CDR3 contains 15 residues. The CDR3 loop reads CASSSRGASYNEQFF. The CDR3, as DNA: TGTGCCAGCAGCTCCAGGGGGGCCTCCTACAATGAGCAGTTCTTC.

This chain connects TRBV4-1 to TRBJ2-3; 9 bases fit TRBD2. Germline loops: CDR1 MGHRA, CDR2 YSYEKL. The junction had 6 bases not matched to a gene; V was cut back by 4 bases and J by 4 bases. This CDR3 contains 15 residues. The CDR3 region is CASSPISGSADTQYF. The CDR3 DNA sequence: TGCGCCAGCAGCCCCATTAGCGGGAGCGCAGATACGCAGTATTTT.

The rearrangement links TRBV4-2 to TRBJ2-2; the match to TRBD2 covers 10 bases. With V trimmed by 1 base and J by 6 bases, 11 bases remained unmatched. In germline, CDR1 is LGHNA, CDR2 YNFKEQ. The CDR3 consists of 18 residues. The CDR3 DNA follows: TGTGCCAGCAGCCAAGCACCGTGGCTAGCGGGAGAGTCCGGGGAGCTGTTTTTT. The encoded protein is CASSQAPWLAGESGELFF.

The rearrangement uses TRBV4-3 and TRBJ1-2; D not resolved. This CDR3 spans 17 amino acids. Germline V gene lookup returns CDR1 LGHNA and CDR2 YSLEER. V dropped 2 bases and J dropped 2 bases, with 18 bases sitting between them. The CDR3 is CASSQQLPNTKNYGYTF. CDR3 sequence (DNA): TGCGCCAGCAGCCAACAGCTACCCAACACAAAAAACTATGGCTACACCTTC.

The chain has TRBV7-2 and TRBJ2-2; 7 positions match TRBD1. Per germline, CDR1 SGHTA and CDR2 FQGNSA. The CDR3 covers 16 residues. V lost 2 bases to trimming and J lost 4 bases; unmatched junction nucleotides: 7. The chain's CDR3 is CASSLLGGRGTGELFF. The CDR3 region has the DNA TGTGCCAGCAGCTTACTAGGGGGCAGGGGCACCGGGGAGCTGTTTTTT.

This sequence joins TRBV4-3 and TRBJ1-1; 10 bases match TRBD1. The CDR3 spans 15 residues. CDR1 is LGHNA and CDR2 is YSLEER in the germline V gene. The trim removed 2 bases at V and 7 bases at J, leaving 7 bases unmatched. The CDR3, as DNA: TGCGCCAGCAGCCAACGAGACAGGGGGCATGTTGAAGCTTTCTTT. Translated: CASSQRDRGHVEAFF.

The V and J genes are TRBV7-2 and TRBJ1-1, with D possibly matching TRBD1 (6 bases). Trimming shortened V by 5 bases and J by 6 bases, and 16 bases separated the two germline ends. The germline CDR1 and CDR2 sequences are SGHTA and FQGNSA. There are 14 residues in the CDR3. CDR3 residues: CASSPRRGASEAFF. The CDR3 DNA reads as TGTGCCAGCAGCCCCAGGCGGGGGGCGTCTGAAGCTTTCTTT. Drawing the rest from reference TRBV7-2 and TRBJ1-1, the complete variable domain is GAGVSQSPSNKVTEKGKDVELRCDPISGHTALYWYRQSLGQGLEFLIYFQGNSAPDKSGLPSDRFSAERTGGSVSTLTIQRTQQEDSAVYLCASSPRRGASEAFFGQGTRLTVV.

The rearrangement links TRBV18 to TRBJ1-4, with 8 bases identical to TRBD1. The trim removed 0 bases at V and 5 bases at J, leaving 2 bases unmatched. The CDR3 contains 15 residues. CDR1 is KGHSH and CDR2 is LQKENI in the germline V gene. The CDR3 spells CASSPPWDRNEKLFF. The CDR3 DNA is TGTGCCAGCTCACCACCGTGGGACAGGAATGAAAAACTGTTTTTT. The full variable domain, with the rest looked up from reference TRBV18 and TRBJ1-4, is NAGVMQNPRHLVRRRGQEARLRCSPMKGHSHVYWYRQLPEEGLKFMVYLQKENIIDESGMPKERFSAEFPKEGPSILRIQQVVRGDSAAYFCASSPPWDRNEKLFFGSGTQLSVL.

This chain connects TRBV28 to TRBJ1-1, with D tentatively TRBD1 (5 bases). The CDR3 is 15 amino acids. The germline gives CDR1 MDHEN, CDR2 SYDVKM. V dropped 2 bases and J dropped 3 bases, with 13 bases sitting between them. CDR3 DNA: TGTGCCAGCAGTTTAGGCGGGGGGATGGACACTGAAGCTTTCTTT. Translation: CASSLGGGMDTEAFF.

This clone appeared a single time. CDR3 residues: CASSLALGQETQYF. The DNA for the CDR3 is TGCGCCAGCAGCTTGGCCCTAGGGCAGGAGACCCAGTACTTC. V gene TRBV5-1 combines with J gene TRBJ2-5; D is ambiguous. Deletions cut 0 bases from V and 5 bases from J, with 11 bases between. The CDR3 consists of 14 residues. Germline CDR1 SGHRS, CDR2 YFSETQ.

V is TRBV2 and J is TRBJ1-5; D uncertain. This CDR3 comprises 14 residues. Between the trimmed V and J ends, which lost 7 bases and 2 bases, there was a span of 12 bases. In germline, CDR1 is SNHLY, CDR2 FYNNEI. The CDR3 DNA follows: TGTGCCAGCACCAGATCTCTAGGCAATCAGCCCCAGCATTTT. Translating gives CASTRSLGNQPQHF. Full variable domain (remainder filled in from reference TRBV2 and TRBJ1-5): EPEVTQTPSHQVTQMGQEVILRCVPISNHLYFYWYRQILGQKVEFLVSFYNNEISEKSEIFDDQFSVERPDGSNFTLKIRSTKLEDSAMYFCASTRSLGNQPQHFGDGTRLSIL.

The chain employs TRBV6-6 and TRBJ2-3; 9 nucleotides match TRBD1. This CDR3 is 16 amino acids long. After removal of 8 bases from V and 8 bases from J, the junction contained 17 bases not matched to a gene. Germline V lookup: CDR1 MNHNY, CDR2 SVGAGI (reference sequence). This CDR3 is CASSLGGTGLRGTQYF. Here the CDR3 DNA reads TGTGCCAGCTCTCTTGGGGGGACAGGGCTAAGGGGTACGCAGTATTTT.

This chain connects TRBV9 to TRBJ2-7, with a tentative D call TRBD1 (6 bases). Looked up from germline, CDR1 is SGDLS and CDR2 is YYNGEE. V was trimmed by 1 base and J by 6 bases, leaving 14 bases between them. The CDR3 has 14 residues. DNA for the CDR3: TGTGCCAGCAGCGTAACAGGGAACGTTGCCGAGCAGTACTTC. Amino acid sequence: CASSVTGNVAEQYF.

The V gene is TRBV4-3, the J gene TRBJ1-2, with unresolved D. The germline CDR1 and CDR2 sequences are LGHNA and YSLEER. This CDR3 spans 14 amino acids. With 0 bases removed from V and 7 bases from J, the gap between germline ends came to 12 bases. CDR3 nucleotides: TGCGCCAGCAGCCAAGATCCGGGTTTAGGTGGCTACACCTTC. Translation gives CASSQDPGLGGYTF.

This rearrangement joins TRBV28 to TRBJ2-1; TRBD1 might be the D (6 bases). Trimming took off 3 bases at V and 4 bases at J, with 13 bases between the two ends. CDR3 length: 15 residues. The germline V gene encodes CDR1 MDHEN and CDR2 SYDVKM. The CDR3 loop reads CASSFADRHYNEQFF. For the CDR3, the DNA is TGTGCCAGCAGTTTTGCAGACAGGCATTACAATGAGCAGTTCTTC. The whole variable domain, remainder taken from reference TRBV28 and TRBJ2-1, is DVKVTQSSRYLVKRTGEKVFLECVQDMDHENMFWYRQDPGLGLRLIYFSYDVKMKEKGDIPEGYSVSREKKERFSLILESASTNQTSMYLCASSFADRHYNEQFFGPGTRLTVL.

This chain joins TRBV11-2 and TRBJ2-3; 8 bases agree with TRBD1. The CDR3 covers 18 residues. CDR1 is SGHAT and CDR2 is FQNNGV in the germline V gene. Trimming took 3 bases from V and 0 from J; bases not matched to a gene: 11. The CDR3 sequence is CASSFQGARPLSTDTQYF. In DNA, the CDR3 is TGTGCCAGCAGCTTCCAGGGGGCGAGACCCCTTAGCACAGATACGCAGTATTTT.

CDR3 sequence: CASSLALIRSSNYGYTF. The CDR3 DNA follows: TGTGCCAGCAGCTTAGCGCTAATAAGGAGCTCTAACTATGGCTACACCTTC. This rearrangement joins TRBV7-2 to TRBJ1-2; D gene ambiguous. V dropped 0 bases and J dropped 0 bases, with 14 bases sitting between them. This CDR3 spans 17 amino acids. The germline V gene encodes CDR1 SGHTA and CDR2 FQGNSA.

The rearrangement uses TRBV28 and TRBJ1-2, with D possibly being TRBD1 (6 bases). Germline V lookup: CDR1 MDHEN, CDR2 SYDVKM. V was pared by 2 bases and J by 4 bases, with 11 bases between. There are 14 residues in the CDR3. The CDR3 DNA sequence: TGTGCCAGCAGTTTACCCACAGGGACCTATGGCTACACCTTC. Translation gives CASSLPTGTYGYTF.

The chain has TRBV5-5 and TRBJ2-7; 7 positions agree with TRBD1. CDR1 SGHKS and CDR2 YYEKEE come from the germline V gene (reference sequence). This CDR3 has 14 amino acids. Losses at the gene ends were 5 bases for V and 5 bases for J; bases not matched to a gene: 10. CDR3 residues: CASRRDRVGNEQYF. In nucleotides, the CDR3 is TGTGCCAGCAGACGCGACAGGGTCGGCAACGAGCAGTACTTC.

The chain links TRBV6-5 to TRBJ2-7; TRBD1 aligns across 9 bases. Germline trimming cut 6 bases from V and 6 bases from J; bases unmatched to any gene: 9. This CDR3 spans 14 amino acids. In germline, CDR1 is MNHEY, CDR2 SVGAGI. In nucleotides, the CDR3 is TGTGCCAGCAGCGCGCAGTGGACAGGGGTCGAGCAGTACTTC. Translated, it gives CASSAQWTGVEQYF.

The rearrangement joins TRBV7-2 to TRBJ2-7; 10 nucleotides align to TRBD2. In germline, CDR1 is SGHTA, CDR2 FQGNSA. The CDR3 contains 18 residues. Trimming removed 1 base from V and 5 bases from J; junction bases left unmatched: 14. CDR3 region: CASSLGTRQRGGFHEQYF. CDR3 in DNA: TGTGCCAGCAGCTTAGGGACCCGGCAGCGGGGGGGGTTTCACGAGCAGTACTTC.

The chain couples TRBV5-4 to TRBJ2-2; D is unresolved. Germline loops: CDR1 SGHNT, CDR2 YYREEE (reference sequence). The CDR3 has 16 residues. V lost 4 bases to trimming and J lost 6 bases, with 19 bases between them. Written as DNA, the CDR3 is TGTGCCAGCAGCCCCACCCCCCACGGGCCCGCCGGGGAGCTGTTTTTT. It encodes CASSPTPHGPAGELFF.

This clone was recorded a few times. The chain combines TRBV6-5 with TRBJ1-2; D gene unclear. Germline V gene sequence: CDR1 MNHEY, CDR2 SVGAGI. The CDR3 sequence is 13 residues long. The V end lost 10 bases, the J end lost 5 bases, and 17 bases lay between the germline ends. The CDR3 DNA is TGTGCCACCCGCCAGGCGGATGATTATGGCTACACCTTC. Amino acids: CATRQADDYGYTF.